One sample yielded the 22 T cell receptor beta chains listed below, sequenced in a study of identical twins. TCRdb itself ran the 5' RACE reads through MiXCR, one entry per CDR3 protein. The repertoire holds a few hundred thousand distinct CDR3 sequences, with roughly 9.9% as singletons. These data also featured in a second study, about yellow fever vaccine responses in identical twins.

What was sequenced was PBMCs. These receptors came from a woman between 18 and 29 years old in good health.

The chain is built from TRBV18 and TRBJ2-3, with 11 positions matching TRBD2. The CDR3 runs to 16 residues. Germline V gene lookup returns CDR1 KGHSH and CDR2 LQKENI. The V and J ends lost 1 base and 6 bases, in that order; junction bases with no gene match: 6. The CDR3 region has the DNA TGTGCCAGCTCACCACAACTAGCGGGAGTATCTGATACGCAGTATTTT. Translation: CASSPQLAGVSDTQYF. Complete variable domain (other parts from reference TRBV18 and TRBJ2-3): NAGVMQNPRHLVRRRGQEARLRCSPMKGHSHVYWYRQLPEEGLKFMVYLQKENIIDESGMPKERFSAEFPKEGPSILRIQQVVRGDSAAYFCASSPQLAGVSDTQYFGPGTRLTVL.

This clonotype has only a few counts. The chain is built from TRBV9 and TRBJ2-7; weak D call: TRBD1 (5 bases). Trimming shortened V by 0 bases and J by 2 bases, and 9 bases separated the two germline ends. The CDR3 extends over 14 amino acids. Germline lookup yields CDR1 SGDLS and CDR2 YYNGEE. The CDR3 here is CASSVGGHPYEQYF. The CDR3 nucleotides are TGTGCCAGCAGCGTAGGAGGACACCCCTACGAGCAGTACTTC.

V usage is TRBV3-1 and J usage is TRBJ2-1; 11 positions agree with TRBD2. CDR1 LGHDT and CDR2 YNNKEL come from the germline V gene (reference sequence). Losses at the gene ends were 2 bases for V and 6 bases for J; bases not matched to a gene: 12. The CDR3 is 18 amino acids. The CDR3 DNA follows: TGTGCCAGCAGCCAAACTAGCGGGAGTCTCTCTTGGGGCAATGAGCAGTTCTTC. The encoded protein is CASSQTSGSLSWGNEQFF.

This clonotype came up a few times. The chain joins TRBV3-1 to TRBJ2-1, with D tentatively TRBD2 (5 bases). Per the germline V gene, CDR1 is LGHDT and CDR2 is YNNKEL (reference sequence). CDR3 length equals 15 residues. Trimming shortened V by 0 bases and J by 7 bases, and 13 bases separated the two germline ends. The CDR3 region is CASSQESSGENEQFF. CDR3 in DNA: TGTGCCAGCAGCCAAGAGTCCAGTGGGGAGAATGAGCAGTTCTTC.

This clonotype occurred a few times. The V gene is TRBV11-2, the J gene TRBJ2-2; D not resolved. In germline, CDR1 is SGHAT, CDR2 FQNNGV. Between the trimmed V and J ends, which lost 2 bases and 2 bases, there was a span of 12 bases. The CDR3 has 16 residues. The CDR3 nucleotides read TGTGCCAGCAGCTTACTTAACGTCTTAAACACCGGGGAGCTGTTTTTT. Translated: CASSLLNVLNTGELFF.

This clonotype was observed a few times. The chain links TRBV15 to TRBJ2-7; tentatively, D is TRBD1 (6 bases). V was cut by 0 bases and J by 3 bases, with 9 bases left in between. The CDR3 is 14 residues long. Germline V gives CDR1 LNHNV, CDR2 YYDKDF (reference sequence). DNA for the CDR3: TGTGCCACCAGCAGAGATCGAGGGGGCTACGAGCAGTACTTC. Its protein product is CATSRDRGGYEQYF.

V and J are TRBV3-1 and TRBJ2-7; D might be TRBD1 (6 bases). CDR3 length: 13 residues. Trimming removed 1 base from V and 6 bases from J, with 10 bases in between. Germline V gene sequence: CDR1 LGHDT, CDR2 YNNKEL (reference sequence). In DNA, the CDR3 is TGTGCCAGCAGCCAAGGGACAGCCCCCGAGCAGTACTTC. Amino acids: CASSQGTAPEQYF.

The V and J genes are TRBV12-3 or TRBV12-4 and TRBJ2-2; D gene ambiguous. The ends were cut back, 3 bases at V and 5 bases at J, with 10 bases in the middle. This CDR3 has 14 residues. CDR3 region: CASSLVRPTGELFF. CDR3 bases: TGTGCCAGCAGTTTGGTCAGGCCGACCGGGGAGCTGTTTTTT.

The chain combines TRBV5-5 with TRBJ2-7; D tentatively reads TRBD1 or TRBD2 (5 bases each). The V gene's germline CDR1 is SGHKS and CDR2 YYEKEE (reference sequence). The CDR3 length is 16 residues. Trimming left V 5 bases short and J 2 bases short, with 20 bases between. This chain's CDR3 is CASSRTVPGRTYEQYF. The CDR3, as DNA: TGTGCCAGCAGTAGGACCGTACCGGGACGAACCTACGAGCAGTACTTC.

The chain couples TRBV4-1 to TRBJ2-6, with D possibly matching TRBD2 (6 bases). Germline V gene sequence: CDR1 MGHRA, CDR2 YSYEKL. This CDR3 is 18 amino acids long. V was cut by 2 bases and J by 0 bases, with 14 bases left in between. The CDR3 DNA reads TGCGCCAGCAGCCAATGGGGGGTAGATTTCTCTGGGGCCAACGTCCTGACTTTC. Translated: CASSQWGVDFSGANVLTF.

This clonotype showed up many times. The CDR3 DNA follows: TGCGCCAGCAGCTCAAAGACAGGAGAAGCTACCTACGAGCAGTACTTC. Protein sequence: CASSSKTGEATYEQYF. The V and J genes are TRBV5-1 and TRBJ2-7; D may be TRBD1 (6 bases). Germline V gene sequence: CDR1 SGHRS, CDR2 YFSETQ. V shed 3 bases and J shed 2 bases, with 18 bases lying between them. The CDR3 is 16 residues long. Complete variable domain (other parts from reference TRBV5-1 and TRBJ2-7): KAGVTQTPRYLIKTRGQQVTLSCSPISGHRSVSWYQQTPGQGLQFLFEYFSETQRNKGNFPGRFSGRQFSNSRSEMNVSTLELGDSALYLCASSSKTGEATYEQYFGPGTRLTVT.

DNA of the CDR3: TGTGCCAGCAGCCCCGCTAGCGGGAGGGCCACCCACGAGCAGTACTTC. Protein: CASSPASGRATHEQYF. The chain carries TRBV7-9 and TRBJ2-7; TRBD2 matches 12 bases. The CDR3 covers 16 residues. V was clipped by 5 bases and J by 5 bases; unmatched bases: 10. The germline V gene encodes CDR1 SEHNR and CDR2 FQNEAQ (reference sequence).

This clonotype appeared a few times. The rearrangement uses TRBV3-1 and TRBJ2-7, with no clear D. The V gene lost 4 bases and the J gene lost 6 bases, with 10 bases spanning the gap. CDR1 is LGHDT and CDR2 is YNNKEL in the germline V gene (reference sequence). This CDR3 region has 12 residues. The CDR3 DNA sequence: TGTGCCAGCAGCCCAGGAGAGCGCGAGCAGTACTTC. This codes for CASSPGEREQYF.

The gene calls are TRBV20-1 and TRBJ2-3; D not certain. With 5 bases removed from V and 2 bases from J, the gap between germline ends came to 14 bases. CDR1 is DFQATT and CDR2 is SNEGSKA in the germline V gene (reference sequence). The CDR3 spans 14 residues. The DNA of the CDR3 is TGCAGTGCTTACCCCCCTCCCGCCACAGATACGCAGTATTTT. Protein: CSAYPPPATDTQYF.

This clonotype occurred many times. V is TRBV2 and J is TRBJ2-5, with 8 bases that match TRBD2. CDR1 is SNHLY and CDR2 is FYNNEI in the germline V gene. J lost 2 bases, V lost 6 bases, and 2 bases had no gene match. This CDR3 has 13 residues. The CDR3 here is CASSGLAQETQYF. The CDR3 DNA sequence: TGTGCCAGCAGCGGACTAGCACAAGAGACCCAGTACTTC.

In this sample, this clonotype turned up many times. This chain uses TRBV7-2 with TRBJ2-6; D not certain. Germline V gene lookup returns CDR1 SGHTA and CDR2 FQGNSA. CDR3 length equals 17 residues. Trimming removed 1 base from V and 0 bases from J, with 10 bases in between. The CDR3 sequence is CASSLGPNRSGANVLTF. The CDR3, as DNA: TGTGCCAGCAGCTTAGGGCCCAACCGCTCTGGGGCCAACGTCCTGACTTTC.

The rearrangement joins TRBV19 to TRBJ2-3; a weak D match, TRBD2 (6 bases). Germline V gene sequence: CDR1 LNHDA, CDR2 SQIVND (reference sequence). The CDR3 runs 17 residues. Trimming pared 5 bases from V and 0 bases from J, leaving 18 bases between. CDR3 in amino acids: CASSSRGAGSSTDTQYF. CDR3 DNA: TGTGCCAGTAGTTCGAGAGGAGCGGGCTCTAGCACAGATACGCAGTATTTT.

This clonotype showed up just a few times. Here the CDR3 reads CASNPSGSGYEQYF. The CDR3 DNA follows: TGTGCCAGCAACCCTAGCGGGAGCGGCTACGAGCAGTACTTC. The chain uses TRBV2 and TRBJ2-7; TRBD2 agrees at 10 bases. Germline CDR1 and CDR2: SNHLY and FYNNEI. Trimming cost V 7 bases and J 3 bases; bases outside gene matches: 6. The length of the CDR3 is 14 residues.

In this sample, this clonotype turned up a few times. The rearrangement joins TRBV15 to TRBJ2-4, with 10 nucleotides matching TRBD1. V dropped 3 bases and J dropped 3; count of bases not matched to a gene: 8. The germline gives CDR1 LNHNV, CDR2 YYDKDF (reference sequence). This CDR3 region has 17 residues. CDR3 in DNA: TGTGCCACCAGCAGGGGGGACTGGACAGGGGGCAAAAACATTCAGTACTTC. Translating it yields CATSRGDWTGGKNIQYF.

This chain joins TRBV4-3 and TRBJ2-2; D tentatively reads TRBD1 or TRBD2 (6 bases each). The CDR3 is 17 residues long. V was trimmed by 0 bases and J by 4 bases, leaving 15 bases between them. CDR1 is LGHNA and CDR2 is YSLEER in the germline V gene. The CDR3 DNA is TGCGCCAGCAGCCAAGATCGGGGGCGGACCACCACCGGGGAGCTGTTTTTT. Its protein is CASSQDRGRTTTGELFF.

This clonotype was counted at least ten times. This CDR3 reads CASSRQGGTDTQYF. As DNA, the CDR3 is TGTGCCAGCTCTCGACAGGGCGGCACAGATACGCAGTATTTT. The gene calls are TRBV2 and TRBJ2-3, with 7 bases matching TRBD1. CDR1 and CDR2 from the germline V gene are SNHLY and FYNNEI. This CDR3 has 14 amino acids. The V and J ends lost 8 bases and 1 base, in that order; junction bases with no gene match: 6.

This clonotype has only a few counts. The V and J genes are TRBV10-3 and TRBJ2-3; the D gene is possibly TRBD1 (5 bases). Germline lookup yields CDR1 ENHRY and CDR2 SYGVKD. Trimming took off 6 bases at V and 4 bases at J, with 17 bases between the two ends. The length of the CDR3 is 15 residues. CDR3 in DNA: TGTGCCATCAGAAATGGCGCAATAGGGGCAGATACGCAGTATTTT. Amino acids: CAIRNGAIGADTQYF.